This T cell receptor beta chain was sequenced for a study of blood T cell repertoires in COVID-19. Study-level information: Sites in the United States, Italy and Spain provided acute and convalescent COVID-19 samples. PBMCs, B-cell-depleted T cells, or T cells provided the cDNA or gDNA that made up the material.

Unmatched junction bases numbered 18, after V lost 2 bases and J lost 3 bases. CDR3 size: 19 residues. Seattle patient enrollment occurred during active infection, with longitudinal follow-up thereafter. Per the study methods: From reference gene primer amplification, estimates of nucleated cell counts were derived. Clones were sequenced by immunoSEQ multiplex PCR, and TCRdb holds only the in-frame ones, with some missing. That table furnishes V, J and clone size, whereas the DNA furnished D and trimming. The sample lists 200,000 to 300,000 clones, about nine tenths occurring once. Sequenced input: peripheral blood. The chain has TRBV5-3 and TRBJ2-7; 9 bases agree with TRBD1. TRBV5-3 is flagged as an ORF with uncertain function. This sequence was found in a young adult with COVID-19, enrolled during active disease. The CDR3 DNA follows: TGTGCCAGAAGCTTACGCCCCGACAGGGGGATAGTGATCCGCTACGAGCAGTACTTC. The encoded protein is CARSLRPDRGIVIRYEQYF.